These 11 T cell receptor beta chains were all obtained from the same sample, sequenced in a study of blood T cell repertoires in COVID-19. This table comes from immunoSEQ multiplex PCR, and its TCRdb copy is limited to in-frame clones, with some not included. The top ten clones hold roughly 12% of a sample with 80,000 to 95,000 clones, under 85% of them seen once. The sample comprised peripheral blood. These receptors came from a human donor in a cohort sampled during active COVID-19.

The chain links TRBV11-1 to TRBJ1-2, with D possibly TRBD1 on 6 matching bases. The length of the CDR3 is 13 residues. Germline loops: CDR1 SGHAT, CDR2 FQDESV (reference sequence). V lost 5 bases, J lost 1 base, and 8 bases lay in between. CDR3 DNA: TGTGCCAGCAGCCCGGACAGTAACTATGGCTACACCTTC. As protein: CASSPDSNYGYTF.

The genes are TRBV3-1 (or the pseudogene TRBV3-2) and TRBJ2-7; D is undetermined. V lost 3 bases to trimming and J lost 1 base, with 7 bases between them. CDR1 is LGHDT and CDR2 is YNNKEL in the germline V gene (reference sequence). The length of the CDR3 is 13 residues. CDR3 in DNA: TGTGCCAGCAGCCAGGCGGAGTCCTACGAGCAGTACTTC. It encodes CASSQAESYEQYF.

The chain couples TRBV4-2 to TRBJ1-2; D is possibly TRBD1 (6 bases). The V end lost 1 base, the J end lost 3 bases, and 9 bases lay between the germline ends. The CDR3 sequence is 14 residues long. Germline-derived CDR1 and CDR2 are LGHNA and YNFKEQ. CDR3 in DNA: TGTGCCAGCAGCCAAGCTCGACAGGACTATGGCTACACCTTC. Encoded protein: CASSQARQDYGYTF.

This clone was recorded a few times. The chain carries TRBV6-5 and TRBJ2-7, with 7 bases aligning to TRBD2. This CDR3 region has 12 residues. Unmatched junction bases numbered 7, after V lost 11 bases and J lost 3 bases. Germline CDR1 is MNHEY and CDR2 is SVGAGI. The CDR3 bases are TGTGCCCTCACGGGGGAGGGCTACGAGCAGTACTTC. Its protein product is CALTGEGYEQYF.

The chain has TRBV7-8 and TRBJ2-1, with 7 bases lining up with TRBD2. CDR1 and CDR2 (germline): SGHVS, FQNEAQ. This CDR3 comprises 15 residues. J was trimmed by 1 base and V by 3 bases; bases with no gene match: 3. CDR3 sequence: CASSLGRASYNEQFF. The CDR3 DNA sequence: TGTGCCAGCAGCTTGGGGAGGGCATCCTACAATGAGCAGTTCTTC.

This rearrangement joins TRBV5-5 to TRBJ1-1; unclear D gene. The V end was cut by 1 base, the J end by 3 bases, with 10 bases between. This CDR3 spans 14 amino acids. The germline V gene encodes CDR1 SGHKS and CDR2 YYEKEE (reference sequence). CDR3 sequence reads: CASSLSEGYTEAFF. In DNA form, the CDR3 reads TGTGCCAGCAGCTTGTCGGAGGGCTACACTGAAGCTTTCTTT.

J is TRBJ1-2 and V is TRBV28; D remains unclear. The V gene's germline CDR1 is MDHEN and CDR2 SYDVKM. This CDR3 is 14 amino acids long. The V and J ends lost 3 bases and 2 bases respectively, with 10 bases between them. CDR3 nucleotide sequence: TGTGCCAGCAGTTTCCCCGGGGAGAACTATGGCTACACCTTC. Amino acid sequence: CASSFPGENYGYTF.

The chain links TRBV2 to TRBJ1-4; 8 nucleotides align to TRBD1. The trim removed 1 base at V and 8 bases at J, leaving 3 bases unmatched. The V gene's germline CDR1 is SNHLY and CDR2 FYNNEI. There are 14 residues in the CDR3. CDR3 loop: CASSEDRGEEKLFF. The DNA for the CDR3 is TGTGCCAGCAGTGAAGACAGGGGGGAGGAAAAACTGTTTTTT.

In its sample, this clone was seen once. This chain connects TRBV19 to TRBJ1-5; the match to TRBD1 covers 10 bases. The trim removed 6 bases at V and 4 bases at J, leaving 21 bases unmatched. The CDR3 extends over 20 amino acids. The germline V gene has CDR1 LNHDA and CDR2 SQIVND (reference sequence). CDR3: CASSHSGGQGIPYFNQPQHF. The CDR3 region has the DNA TGTGCCAGTAGCCATTCGGGGGGACAGGGGATCCCTTACTTTAATCAGCCCCAGCATTTT. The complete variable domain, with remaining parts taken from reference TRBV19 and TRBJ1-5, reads DGGITQSPKYLFRKEGQNVTLSCEQNLNHDAMYWYRQDPGQGLRLIYYSQIVNDFQKGDIAEGYSVSREKKESFPLTVTSAQKNPTAFYLCASSHSGGQGIPYFNQPQHFGDGTRLSIL.

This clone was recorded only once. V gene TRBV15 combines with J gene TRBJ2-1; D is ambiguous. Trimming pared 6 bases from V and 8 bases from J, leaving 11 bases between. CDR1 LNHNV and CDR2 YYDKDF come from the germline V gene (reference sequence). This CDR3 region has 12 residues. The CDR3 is CATRVDEDEQFF. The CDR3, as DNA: TGTGCCACCAGAGTAGATGAGGATGAGCAGTTCTTC.

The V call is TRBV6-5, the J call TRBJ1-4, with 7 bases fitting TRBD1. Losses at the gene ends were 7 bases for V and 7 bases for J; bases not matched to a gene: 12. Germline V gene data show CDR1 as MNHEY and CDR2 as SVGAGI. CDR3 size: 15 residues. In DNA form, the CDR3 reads TGTGCCAGCAATAAACAGGGGCTTAGAGGTGAAAAACTGTTTTTT. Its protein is CASNKQGLRGEKLFF.